The T cell receptor (beta chain) under discussion was sequenced for a study of PD-L1 blockade in urothelial cancer. On this clone itself: Its target is unknown.

Stated time point: pretreatment peripheral blood. Findings and limits, study-wide: More expansion of tumor-associated blood clones, seen at 3 weeks, marked durable-benefit patients.

TCRdb keeps only in-frame clones here, not all; method: immunoSEQ multiplex PCR. The sample has about 81,000 clones, approximately 88% seen once. The V gene's germline CDR1 is SGHNT and CDR2 YENEEA. CDR3 length equals 13 residues. V was shortened by 1 base and J by 9 bases, with 10 bases between the two germline ends. The chain links TRBV11-3 to TRBJ2-1; the D gene is possibly TRBD2 (5 bases). The sequencing here drew on PBMCs, taken around atezolizumab (anti-PD-L1) treatment. The receptor's source is an elderly woman with urothelial cancer. The CDR3 loop is CASSLGPGTEQFF. CDR3 bases: TGTGCCAGCAGCTTAGGTCCGGGAACTGAGCAGTTCTTC.